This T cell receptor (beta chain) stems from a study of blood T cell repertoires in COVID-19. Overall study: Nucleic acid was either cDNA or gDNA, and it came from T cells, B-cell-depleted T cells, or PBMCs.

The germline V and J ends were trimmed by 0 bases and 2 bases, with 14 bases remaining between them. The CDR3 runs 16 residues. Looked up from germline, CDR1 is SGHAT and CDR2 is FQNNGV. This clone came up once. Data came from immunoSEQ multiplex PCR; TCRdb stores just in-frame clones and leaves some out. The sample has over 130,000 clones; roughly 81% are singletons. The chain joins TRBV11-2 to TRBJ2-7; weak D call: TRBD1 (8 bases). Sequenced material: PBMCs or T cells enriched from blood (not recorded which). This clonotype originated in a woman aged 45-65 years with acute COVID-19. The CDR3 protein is CASSLDPAGQAYEQYF. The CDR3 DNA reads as TGTGCCAGCAGCTTAGATCCAGCGGGACAGGCCTACGAGCAGTACTTC.